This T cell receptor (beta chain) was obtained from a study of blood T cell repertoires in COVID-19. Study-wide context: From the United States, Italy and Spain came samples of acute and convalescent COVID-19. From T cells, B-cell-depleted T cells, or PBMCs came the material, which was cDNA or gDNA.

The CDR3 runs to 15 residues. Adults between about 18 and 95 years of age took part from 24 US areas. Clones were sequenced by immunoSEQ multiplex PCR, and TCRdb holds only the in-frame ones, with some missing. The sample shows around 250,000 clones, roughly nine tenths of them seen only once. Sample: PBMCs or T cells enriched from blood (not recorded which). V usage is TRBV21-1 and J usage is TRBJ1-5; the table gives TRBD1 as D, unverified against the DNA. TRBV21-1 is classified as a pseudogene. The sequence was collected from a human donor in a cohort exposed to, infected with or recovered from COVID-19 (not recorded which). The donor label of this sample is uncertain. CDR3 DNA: TGTGCCAGCAGCAAGCCTTTGAGGGGGATGGGGCCCCAGCATTTT. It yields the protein CASSKPLRGMGPQHF.